The clone carrying this TCR beta chain has at least ten counts. Researchers amplified the TCR beta CDR3 regions from RNA transcripts. During a first-round RT-PCR of the TCR CDR3, the HTBI primer set was used. TCRdb recomputed calls from the multiplex PCR reads with MiXCR, one row per CDR3 protein. The sample records 300,000 to 400,000 distinct CDR3 sequences, 14% being singletons. This entry belongs to a study of T cells in Graves' hyperthyroidism and ophthalmopathy. After removal of 8 bases from V and 5 bases from J, the junction contained 13 bases not matched to a gene. The CDR3 length is 15 residues. The germline gives CDR1 ENHRY, CDR2 SYGVKD.

Sequencing input: blood. The rearrangement links TRBV10-3 to TRBJ2-5; 8 positions agree with TRBD2. The TCR comes from a woman between 55 and 75 years old with Graves' hyperthyroidism. In nucleotides, the CDR3 is TGTGCCATCGCGCCCACTAGCGGAGGTCGGGAGACCCAGTACTTC. Amino acid sequence: CAIAPTSGGRETQYF.